One T cell receptor beta chain is described in this entry. The antigen is unknown. immunoSEQ v3.0 was run at survey level. Profiling relied on immunoSEQ multiplex PCR, and the TCRdb table lists in-frame clones only, not all of them. Of about 20,000 clones listed, more than 70% are singletons. The entry originates in a study of long-term antiretroviral therapy in people with HIV. V gave up 2 bases and J gave up 5 bases, with 10 bases separating them. The CDR3 is 13 residues long. Germline loops: CDR1 SGHDT, CDR2 YYEEEE. Whole-study results and caveats: Dominating the repertoire at all time points were the clones that expanded before ART.

This rearrangement joins TRBV5-6 to TRBJ1-2; D uncertain. The clonotype was recovered from a man aged 18 to 29 with HIV. Sequencing used unsorted PBMCs, obtained 0.5 years before starting antiretroviral therapy. The CDR3: CASSFPEIYGYTF. CDR3 coding DNA: TGTGCCAGCAGCTTCCCAGAAATTTATGGCTACACCTTC. The full variable domain, rest sourced from reference TRBV5-6 and TRBJ1-2, is DAGVTQSPTHLIKTRGQQVTLRCSPKSGHDTVSWYQQALGQGPQFIFQYYEEEERQRGNFPDRFSGHQFPNYSSELNVNALLLGDSALYLCASSFPEIYGYTFGSGTRLTVV.